A single sample is the source of the 8 T cell receptor beta chains below, sequenced in a study of regulatory T cells in long-lasting Graves disease. Construction of the TCR beta libraries employed iRepertoire HTBI primers in conjunction with Arm-PCR of CDR3 regions. From the multiplex PCR reads, TCRdb called clonotypes with MiXCR, one entry per CDR3 protein. The table shows 200,000 to 300,000 distinct CDR3 sequences, with around 21% occurring only once. Sample time point: newly diagnosed GD, antithyroid drugs for less than 3 months. The TCR library was prepared using RNA isolated from PBMCs. Here the sequenced sample was peripheral blood mononuclear cells (PBMCs), taken at new diagnosis, from a patient treated with antithyroid drugs. Every receptor here comes from a female donor with Graves disease.

There are a few counts of this clonotype. V gene TRBV4-2 combines with J gene TRBJ1-1, with 9 bases that match TRBD1. Trimming removed 3 bases from V and 0 bases from J; junction bases left unmatched: 8. The CDR3 loop spans 17 amino acids. Germline V CDR1 and CDR2: LGHNA, YNFKEQ. This CDR3 is CASSQTGQGSLNTEAFF. The CDR3, as DNA: TGTGCCAGCAGCCAGACGGGACAGGGTTCCCTGAACACTGAAGCTTTCTTT.

V gene TRBV20-1 combines with J gene TRBJ1-2; D is undetermined. The germline gives CDR1 DFQATT, CDR2 SNEGSKA (reference sequence). The CDR3 is made up of 12 amino acids. Trimming pared 5 bases from V and 1 base from J, leaving 8 bases between. The CDR3 loop reads CSAGGVNYGYTF. The CDR3 DNA is TGCAGTGCTGGCGGTGTTAACTATGGCTACACCTTC.

The table lists this clonotype with many counts. The chain joins TRBV12-5 to TRBJ1-1, with 12 positions matching TRBD1. From germline, CDR1 is LGHNT and CDR2 FRNRAP. V trimming: 6 bases; J trimming: 4 bases; junction bases outside the gene matches: 9. The CDR3 has 16 amino acids. The CDR3 loop is CASGPGQGASSTEAFF. CDR3 DNA sequence: TGTGCTAGTGGACCGGGACAGGGGGCGTCGAGCACTGAAGCTTTCTTT.

This clonotype was seen ten or more times. V is TRBV20-1 and J is TRBJ2-3; maybe TRBD2 (6 bases). CDR3 length equals 11 residues. Germline CDR1 DFQATT, CDR2 SNEGSKA (reference sequence). The V end lost 4 bases, the J end lost 11 bases, and 13 bases lay between the germline ends. The CDR3 loop is CSAKGWDLQYF. The CDR3 region has the DNA TGCAGTGCTAAAGGGTGGGACTTGCAGTATTTT.

This clonotype was detected many times. The V gene is TRBV7-2, the J gene TRBJ2-3; 8 bases align to TRBD2. CDR3 length: 18 amino acids. The ends lost 5 bases at V and 5 bases at J; junction bases unmatched: 18. Germline values: CDR1 SGHTA, CDR2 FQGNSA. This CDR3 reads CASSQLGGAGAAGDTQYF. CDR3 DNA: TGTGCCAGCAGCCAGCTAGGTGGAGCGGGGGCAGCGGGAGATACGCAGTATTTT.

Many counts were recorded for this clonotype. This sequence joins TRBV4-3 and TRBJ2-2; 8 bases are shared with TRBD1. The trim removed 5 bases at V and 3 bases at J, leaving 5 bases unmatched. Germline CDR1 LGHNA, CDR2 YSLEER. The CDR3 consists of 15 residues. The CDR3 region is CASSWRQGHTGELFF. CDR3 bases: TGCGCCAGCAGCTGGAGACAGGGGCACACCGGGGAGCTGTTTTTT.

In its sample, this clonotype was seen many times. This sequence joins TRBV4-2 and TRBJ1-5; the D gene is possibly TRBD1 (5 bases). The germline CDR1 and CDR2 sequences are LGHNA and YNFKEQ. The CDR3 has 15 amino acids. V lost 0 bases, J lost 3 bases, and 9 bases lay in between. DNA of the CDR3: TGTGCCAGCAGCCAAGAACAGGTTCTCAATCAGCCCCAGCATTTT. Amino acid sequence: CASSQEQVLNQPQHF.

This chain joins TRBV2 and TRBJ1-1; D not resolved. Trimming pared 4 bases from V and 1 base from J, leaving 7 bases between. CDR1 and CDR2 (germline): SNHLY, FYNNEI. The CDR3 is 13 amino acids. CDR3 bases: TGTGCCAGCAGTGCTTCGGAGAACACTGAAGCTTTCTTT. Amino acids: CASSASENTEAFF.